This is a list of T cell receptor beta chains from one sample in a study of cytomegalovirus exposure and HLA in healthy donors. The table came from immunoSEQ multiplex PCR; TCRdb's copy has only in-frame clones and leaves some out. The sample includes 150,000 to 200,000 clones, roughly 91% seen only once; the top ten take 4% to 4.5%. Material: PBMCs. These receptor sequences come from a young man in good health and CMV-seropositive. Each CDR3 is given with its conserved first and last residue. A D gene is named only where the DNA matches it firmly. The size entry is marked missing in some rows and otherwise reads once, few, many or a size class.

j_call d_call clone_size v_call cdr3_nt cdr3_aa
TRBJ2-7 TRBD2 NA TRBV18 TGTGCCAGCTCACCACCGGCGGGAGGGTCCTACGAGCAGTACTTC CASSPPAGGSYEQYF
TRBJ2-3 NA NA TRBV5-1 TGCGCCAGCAGCTCCCGCCTTGAGGCCCCGGATACGCAGTATTTT CASSSRLEAPDTQYF
TRBJ2-5 NA NA TRBV27 TGTGCCAGCAGTCCGCGACAGGAGACAGGGACCCAGTACTTC CASSPRQETGTQYF
TRBJ2-1 NA NA TRBV18 TGTGCCAGCTCACCCCTTTTGAGACAGACCGTCTACAATGAGCAGTTCTTC CASSPLLRQTVYNEQFF
TRBJ1-1 TRBD1 few TRBV28 TGTGCCAGCAGTTTATCGGGACAGGGCCCGAACACTGAAGCTTTCTTT CASSLSGQGPNTEAFF
TRBJ2-1 TRBD2 NA TRBV13 TGTGCCAGCAGCTTATCAGGTAGCGGGCGTTACAATGAGCAGTTCTTC CASSLSGSGRYNEQFF
TRBJ2-2 NA NA TRBV6-1 TGTGCCAGCAGTGATTTGATCGGGGACACCGGGGAGCTGTTTTTT CASSDLIGDTGELFF
TRBJ2-7 TRBD2 NA TRBV6-1 TGTGCCAGCAGTGAAGCGGGAGGGCCTAACGAGCAGTACTTC CASSEAGGPNEQYF
TRBJ1-2 TRBD1 once TRBV29-1 TGCAGCGTCGCCGGGGACAGTGTTAACTATGGCTACACCTTC CSVAGDSVNYGYTF
TRBJ2-1 TRBD1 once TRBV4-1 TGCGCCAGCAACTCTGGAGACAGGGGCTACAATGAGCAGTTCTTC CASNSGDRGYNEQFF
TRBJ2-3 TRBD2 NA TRBV7-3 TGTGCCAGCAGCTTAACCCCTAGCGGGGGGCGGGATACGCAGTATTTT CASSLTPSGGRDTQYF
TRBJ2-7 TRBD1 NA TRBV6-1 TGTGCCAGCAGTGAGGGGGACAGTACCTACGAGCAGTACTTC CASSEGDSTYEQYF
TRBJ1-1 NA NA TRBV6-1 TGTGCCAGCAGTGAAAGCGGGGGGCACACTGAAGCTTTCTTT CASSESGGHTEAFF
TRBJ1-1 NA NA TRBV28 TGTGCCAGCAGGGATACAGATATAGCTTTCTTT CASRDTDIAFF
TRBJ1-2 NA NA TRBV7-8 TGTGCCAGCAGCTTAGCTCGGGGTGCGGGGGGCTACACCTTC CASSLARGAGGYTF
TRBJ1-5 TRBD1 once TRBV7-9 TGTGCCAGCAGCCCCGGGACAGGTAATAATCAGCCCCAGCATTTT CASSPGTGNNQPQHF
TRBJ2-2 NA NA TRBV29-1 TGCAGCGTTGTTAACAGTCGTAACACCGGGGAGCTGTTTTTT CSVVNSRNTGELFF
TRBJ2-1 NA NA TRBV27 TGTGCCAGCAGTAGGGGGGACAGATACAATGAGCAGTTCTTC CASSRGDRYNEQFF
TRBJ2-7 TRBD2 NA TRBV6-5 TGTGCCAGCAGTTACAGCCTAGCGGGAGGGTACGAGCAGTACTTC CASSYSLAGGYEQYF
TRBJ2-7 NA NA TRBV29-1 TGCAGCGCCCGGAGCGGGCGCGCCTCCTACGAGCAGTACTTC CSARSGRASYEQYF
TRBJ2-2 TRBD1 once TRBV6-1 TGTGCCAGCAGAACCACAGGGGAAACCGGGGAGCTGTTTTTT CASRTTGETGELFF
TRBJ2-5 TRBD2 NA TRBV28 TGTGCCAGCACCCCCCTTAGCGGGAGGACGCAAGAGACCCAGTACTTC CASTPLSGRTQETQYF
TRBJ1-2 NA few TRBV7-9 TGTGCCAGCAACGACCCCAGGGTGGAGAACTATGGCTACACCTTC CASNDPRVENYGYTF
TRBJ2-7 TRBD2 NA TRBV10-3 TGTGCCATCAAAAATGGGGGACTAGCGTACGAGCAGTACTTC CAIKNGGLAYEQYF
TRBJ2-1 NA NA TRBV27 TGTGCCAGCAGTTTATCACTCTACAATGAGCAGTTCTTC CASSLSLYNEQFF
TRBJ1-2 NA NA TRBV6-1 TGTGCCAGCAGTGAAAACGGGGGTGTCTATGGCTACACCTTC CASSENGGVYGYTF
TRBJ2-5 NA NA TRBV15 TGTGCCACCAGCAGAGCCCTTGGGCAGGCGGAGACCCAGTACTTC CATSRALGQAETQYF
TRBJ1-1 NA few TRBV7-9 TGTGCCAGCAGTCGAGGGAGCCACACTGAAGCTTTCTTT CASSRGSHTEAFF
TRBJ2-3 TRBD2 NA TRBV4-1 TGCGCCAGCAGCCAAACAATTGGACTAGCGGGATTAAGAGATACGCAGTATTTT CASSQTIGLAGLRDTQYF
TRBJ1-4 NA NA TRBV6-5 TGTGCCAGCAGCACAGGACGCGAAAAACTGTTTTTT CASSTGREKLFF
TRBJ2-1 TRBD2 NA TRBV5-1 TGCGCCAGCAGCCCCCACTGGACTAGCGTCGATGAGCAGTTCTTC CASSPHWTSVDEQFF
TRBJ1-2 TRBD1 NA TRBV27 TGTGCCAGCAGGGACCCCGGGACAGGGATCGGCTACACCTTC CASRDPGTGIGYTF
TRBJ2-1 TRBD2 NA TRBV11-2 TGTGCCAGCAGCTTAGATAAGTGGGGGGGGCTAGCGGGATCCTACAATGAGCAGTTCTTC CASSLDKWGGLAGSYNEQFF
TRBJ2-1 TRBD2 NA TRBV13 TGTGCCAGCAGCCCAGCGGGGCTTGGGGTCAAAAATAGCAATGAGCAGTTCTTC CASSPAGLGVKNSNEQFF
TRBJ1-1 TRBD1 NA TRBV28 TGTGCCAGCAGTTTAGAAACAGGGGGCACTGAAGCTTTCTTT CASSLETGGTEAFF
TRBJ2-1 TRBD2 NA TRBV11-3 TGTGCCAGCAGCTTAGAGGGACTAGGGGGCAATGAGCAGTTCTTC CASSLEGLGGNEQFF
TRBJ2-2 NA NA TRBV28 TGTGCCAGCAAAAGGGGGTCCAACACCGGGGAGCTGTTTTTT CASKRGSNTGELFF
TRBJ1-1 NA NA TRBV7-7 TGTGCTAGCAGCTCCGACACCAACACTGAAGCTTTCTTT CASSSDTNTEAFF
TRBJ2-7 TRBD2 NA TRBV18 TGTGCCAGCTCAACGAGGACTAGCGGGGTCTCCTACGAGCAGTACTTC CASSTRTSGVSYEQYF
TRBJ2-1 NA NA TRBV20-1 TGCAGTGCCACAGATCAGGATGAGCAGTTCTTC CSATDQDEQFF
TRBJ2-7 NA NA TRBV5-6 TGTGCCAGCAGCCTGGGTTCAGGCTCCTACGAGCAGTACTTC CASSLGSGSYEQYF
TRBJ1-5 TRBD1 NA TRBV5-6 TGTGCCAGCAGCTTGTGGACAGGCCAATATAGCAATCAGCCCCAGCATTTT CASSLWTGQYSNQPQHF
TRBJ1-1 NA NA TRBV28 TGTGCCAGCAGTTTATGGGGGGGGAACACTGAAGCTTTCTTT CASSLWGGNTEAFF
TRBJ2-2 TRBD1 NA TRBV5-4 TGTGCCAGCAGCGCGCAGACAGGGGGGGACACCGGGGAGCTGTTTTTT CASSAQTGGDTGELFF
TRBJ2-5 TRBD2 NA TRBV19 TGTGCCAGTAGTAGGGGACTAGCTGCAGAGACCCAGTACTTC CASSRGLAAETQYF
TRBJ2-1 TRBD2 NA TRBV11-2 TGTGCCAGCAGCTTACCCCGGGGGGATTACAATGAGCAGTTCTTC CASSLPRGDYNEQFF
TRBJ2-7 NA NA TRBV7-8 TGTGCCAGCAGCTTAGGAGTGGCAGGTTGGTACGAGCAGTACTTC CASSLGVAGWYEQYF
TRBJ2-1 TRBD1 NA TRBV28 TGTGCCAGCAGGGACCGGGACAGGGAAAGCTCCTACAATGAGCAGTTCTTC CASRDRDRESSYNEQFF
TRBJ2-2 NA NA TRBV27 TGTGCCAGCATAGCACTTGCGGCCAATGCGAACACCGGGGAGCTGTTTTTT CASIALAANANTGELFF